The source of this T cell receptor beta chain is a study of identical twins. CDR1 and CDR2 from the germline V gene are MNHEY and SVGEGT. Trimming cost V 2 bases and J 5 bases, with 18 bases left between them. The CDR3 spans 16 residues. TCRdb reprocessed the 5' RACE reads via MiXCR and lists one record per CDR3 protein. This table holds more than 1.5 million distinct CDR3 sequences, less than 40% found once. The sequenced material came from cord blood. This TCR derives from a newborn girl in good health. The chain has TRBV6-2 or TRBV6-3 and TRBJ1-2; D remains ambiguous. The CDR3 DNA follows: TGTGCCAGCAGTTACGCCCTATCGAGGAGGCTATATGGCTACACCTTC. As protein: CASSYALSRRLYGYTF.